The subject of this entry is one T cell receptor (beta chain). The specificity of this receptor is unknown. One base away there is no much larger clone; base qualities are not given. Looking up the germline V gene (reference sequence) yields CDR1 SGHNT and CDR2 YYREEE. The CDR3 numbers 16 residues from cysteine through phenylalanine. Only CDR3 DNA remains: 48 bases, in frame from the first base. At the junction V is shortened by 0 bases and J by 1 base; bases outside the gene matches: 0. The sample is drawn from a study of T cell changes during pregnancy in multiple sclerosis (dated by TCRdb to about 2019). With regard to the full study: In women with multiple sclerosis, the researchers looked at how the T cell repertoire shifted as pregnancy progressed.

Receptor amplification or capture employed the immunoSEQ multiplex PCR assay. In its TCRdb copy, this immuneACCESS table keeps in-frame sequences only and misses some clones. Where compared with another copy, unresolved V genes explain less than half of these, and the others have no known cause. This sample has some 70,000 clones in its table, and roughly 90% of those were observed once. The ten largest clones represent almost 0.3% of the sample. The clonotype originates from a female donor in good health, enrolled as a control in a pregnancy study. Recombination joined TRBV5-4 with TRBJ1-6, with 8 junctional bases fitting TRBD1. Sequencing used CD4+ T cells from peripheral blood mononuclear cells, obtained in the third trimester of pregnancy. For the CDR3, the sequence is CASSLDRGSYNSPLHF. The nucleotide sequence is given as TGTGCCAGCAGCTTGGACAGGGGGTCCTATAATTCACCCCTCCACTTT.